This TCR beta chain was observed in a study of cytomegalovirus exposure and HLA in healthy donors. General observations from the study: Trimming of TCR beta V- and J-genes showed a link, identified in a later analysis, to a missense DCLRE1C variant. Cytomegalovirus-associated status was assigned to 164 TCR beta chains.

This CDR3 is built from 15 residues. Looked up from germline, CDR1 is MDHEN and CDR2 is SYDVKM. Trimming took 6 bases from V and 0 from J, leaving 14 bases between them. Comments on this clone: The antigen is unknown.

Primers included in the PCR were 60 Vbeta and 13 Jbeta primers. In the original processing: Per a later analysis, the number of unique TCR beta chains was approximately 73 million, of which roughly 11 million were shared. The table came from immunoSEQ multiplex PCR; TCRdb's copy has only in-frame clones and leaves some out. The D gene and trimming were derived from the DNA, and the V and J assignments and clone size from that table. The sample includes some 84,000 clones. Sequencing was done on a sample of PBMCs. This receptor was taken from a man aged 45-65 years in good health and CMV-seronegative. The V and J genes are TRBV28 and TRBJ1-1; tentatively, D is TRBD1 (6 bases). The CDR3 bases are TGTGCCAGCAGCCTAACGGACAGTCTGAACACTGAAGCTTTCTTT. This encodes CASSLTDSLNTEAFF.